This TCR beta chain was captured by sequencing in a study of beta chain features in type 1 diabetes. Study summary: Age, gender and cell yields were similar between patients and healthy donors. Study-level findings and limits: Moderate yet significant TCRB CDR3 shortening was seen in Type 1 diabetes patients in all four CD4+ subsets.

V shed 2 bases and J shed 0 bases, with 5 bases lying between them. From germline, CDR1 is GTSNPN and CDR2 SVGIG (reference sequence). The CDR3 sequence is 12 residues long. Naive, central memory, regulatory and stem cell-like memory cells within the CD4+ compartment were sorted using CD45RO/CCR7/CD25/CD127/CD95/CD27. TCRB transcripts that were expressed got sequenced, as all of the isolated RNA had been reverse transcribed. Generated by immunoSEQ multiplex PCR, the TCRdb table keeps only in-frame clones and is missing some. The sample holds about 650,000 clones, 12% seen once. About this clone: Its target is not known.

Sequenced material: naive CD4+ T cells from blood. The chain joins TRBV30 to TRBJ2-7; no firm D call. The clonotype was recovered from a man aged 25 to 40 with type 1 diabetes. The CDR3 reads CAWSPLSYEQYF. The CDR3 DNA reads as TGTGCCTGGAGTCCCCTCTCCTACGAGCAGTACTTC.